These 3 T cell receptor beta chains originate from one sample sequenced in a study of blood T cell repertoires in COVID-19. Profiled with immunoSEQ multiplex PCR; TCRdb holds only in-frame clones, not every one. The data contain 65,000 to 85,000 clones, around 90% of them singletons. The sequenced sample consisted of peripheral blood. These receptors were taken from a human donor in a cohort sampled during active COVID-19.

The chain joins TRBV27 to TRBJ2-2; 7 bases are a match to TRBD1. CDR3 length equals 17 residues. The junction had 13 bases not matched to a gene; V was cut back by 5 bases and J by 4 bases. Germline V gene lookup returns CDR1 MNHEY and CDR2 SMNVEV (reference sequence). The CDR3 nucleotides are TGTGCCAGCAGTCCCTTAACCCAAGGGGGCCTCACCGGGGAGCTGTTTTTT. Amino acids: CASSPLTQGGLTGELFF.

V is TRBV28 and J is TRBJ1-5; D is unresolved. This CDR3 is built from 14 residues. V lost 5 bases to trimming and J lost 6 bases, with 14 bases between them. CDR1 is MDHEN and CDR2 is SYDVKM in the germline V gene. This CDR3 reads CASSEGEFGQPQHF. The CDR3 DNA follows: TGTGCCAGCAGTGAGGGTGAGTTCGGTCAGCCCCAGCATTTT.

The rearrangement links TRBV12-3 or TRBV12-4 to TRBJ1-2, with unresolved D. V shed 7 bases and J shed 6 bases, with 15 bases lying between them. There are 13 residues in the CDR3. CDR3 amino acids: CASTGGGANGYTF. The DNA for the CDR3 is TGTGCCAGCACCGGCGGCGGCGCGAATGGCTACACCTTC.